This TCR beta chain came from a study of blood T cell repertoires in COVID-19. As for the study in general: Researchers got acute and convalescent COVID-19 samples from the United States, Italy and Spain. T cells, B-cell-depleted T cells, or PBMCs provided the cDNA or gDNA that served as material.

Germline CDR1 LNHDA, CDR2 SQIVND (reference sequence). The CDR3 loop spans 13 amino acids. V was pared by 1 base and J by 8 bases, with 11 bases between. Original processing notes: Amplification with reference gene primers provided the estimates of nucleated cell counts. The method was immunoSEQ multiplex PCR; TCRdb's version includes in-frame clones alone and lacks a portion of them. The V and J calls and the clone size are those of that table, but D and trimming were determined from the DNA. The table shows about 74,000 clones, with 88% occurring only once. The table lists this clone with a few counts.

The sequencing sample was made of peripheral blood. This sequence was found in a woman aged 80 or over with active or convalescent COVID-19. The chain carries TRBV19 and TRBJ1-2, with D hard to call. CDR3 protein: CASSIVEGYGYTF. As DNA, the CDR3 is TGTGCCAGTAGTATAGTTGAGGGTTACGGCTACACCTTC.